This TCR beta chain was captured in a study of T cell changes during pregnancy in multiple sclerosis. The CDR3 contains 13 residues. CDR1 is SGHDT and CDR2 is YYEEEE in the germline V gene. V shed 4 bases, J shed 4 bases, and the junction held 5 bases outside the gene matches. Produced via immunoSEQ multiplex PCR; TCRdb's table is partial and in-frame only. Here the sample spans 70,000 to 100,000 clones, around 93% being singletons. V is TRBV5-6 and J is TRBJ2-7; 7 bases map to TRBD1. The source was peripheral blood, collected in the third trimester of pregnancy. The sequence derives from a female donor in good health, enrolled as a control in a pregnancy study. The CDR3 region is CASSEQGWYEQYF. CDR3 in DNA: TGTGCCAGCAGCGAACAGGGGTGGTACGAGCAGTACTTC. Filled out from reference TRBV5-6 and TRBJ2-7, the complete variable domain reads DAGVTQSPTHLIKTRGQQVTLRCSPKSGHDTVSWYQQALGQGPQFIFQYYEEEERQRGNFPDRFSGHQFPNYSSELNVNALLLGDSALYLCASSEQGWYEQYFGPGTRLTVT.